This T cell receptor beta chain appears in the sequencing data of a study of blood T cell repertoires in COVID-19. Background on the study: Samples came from the United States, Italy and Spain, spanning acute and convalescent COVID-19. PBMCs, B-cell-depleted T cells, or T cells provided the cDNA or gDNA that made up the material.

Per the authors' pipeline: Reference gene primer amplification yielded estimated nucleated cell counts. Clones were read by immunoSEQ multiplex PCR, and TCRdb kept only the in-frame ones, dropping some. V, J and clone size derive from that table, while D and trimming were established from the DNA sequence. Of about 80,000 clones in the sample, approximately 80% were seen once. V lost 0 bases and J 1 base, leaving 14 bases between the germline ends. CDR3 length: 17 amino acids. The germline V gene has CDR1 LGHDT and CDR2 YNNKEL (reference sequence). Sequences were obtained from peripheral blood. This TCR derives from a man between 60 and 75 years old with active or convalescent COVID-19. The chain employs TRBV3-1 (or the pseudogene TRBV3-2) and TRBJ2-3; D is possibly TRBD2 (6 bases). CDR3 amino acids: CASSQDYGGPRTDTQYF. DNA for the CDR3: TGTGCCAGCAGCCAAGATTACGGGGGACCCCGCACAGATACGCAGTATTTT.